This T cell receptor (beta chain) was retrieved from a study of CD4+ T cells in melanoma. The data were produced by immunoSEQ multiplex PCR, yet TCRdb's version contains in-frame clones alone and is incomplete. This table holds some 150,000 clones, 85% to 95% found once. Regarding the study as a whole: CD8+ T cell, macrophage and B cell function reportedly correlated with neoantigen-specific CD4+ T cells. Reportedly, melanoma neoantigen-specific CD4+ T cells showed varied differentiation states.

The CDR3 sequence is 15 residues long. V lost 4 bases, J lost 2 bases, and 15 bases lay in between. Germline V gene lookup returns CDR1 SGDLS and CDR2 YYNGEE. Comment on this clone: The antigen is undetermined.

This clonotype originated in a human donor with melanoma. The chain uses TRBV9 and TRBJ1-2; a possible D gene is TRBD1 (6 bases). The CDR3 bases are TGTGCCAGCAGCATCAAGGACAGCGACAACTATGGCTACACCTTC. It translates to CASSIKDSDNYGYTF.